These 26 T cell receptor beta chains were all obtained from the same sample, sequenced in a study of post-analysis software for immune sequencing data. The study, taken as a whole, reports: Patients showed TRBV5-6, TRBV5-1 and TRBV20-1 among a few TRBV segments more frequent than in controls.

No cognate antigen is known for these TCRs. Incorporated into the TCR beta cDNA libraries were unique molecular identifiers, which served to reduce PCR and sequencing biases. Using its own MiXCR run on the PCR reads, TCRdb lists one record per CDR3 protein. The table records 350,000 to 450,000 distinct CDR3 sequences, roughly 38% of them present only once. The sample taken for sequencing was blood. The receptors here all came from a girl aged 10 to 17 with multiple sclerosis.

This clonotype was picked up a small number of times. This sequence joins TRBV19 and TRBJ2-7; D possibly uses TRBD1 or TRBD2 (5 bases each). The CDR3 has 16 amino acids. Trimming cost V 4 bases and J 3 bases, with 19 bases left between them. The germline V gene has CDR1 LNHDA and CDR2 SQIVND (reference sequence). CDR3 sequence reads: CASSTYPRGSYYEQYF. Written as DNA, the CDR3 is TGTGCCAGTAGTACCTATCCGAGGGGCAGCTACTACGAGCAGTACTTC.

This clonotype appeared a single time. This chain links TRBV24-1 with TRBJ1-1, with TRBD1 identical over 9 bases. This CDR3 has 18 amino acids. V dropped 6 bases and J dropped 3; count of bases not matched to a gene: 16. Germline V gives CDR1 KGHDR, CDR2 SFDVKD. Here the CDR3 DNA reads TGTGCCACCAGTTTCCCCATCGATCCGGGACAGGGAGACACTGAAGCTTTCTTT. Translation: CATSFPIDPGQGDTEAFF.

The rearrangement links TRBV5-1 to TRBJ2-5; TRBD1 aligns across 9 bases. V lost 4 bases, J lost 4 bases, and 8 bases stayed unmatched. The CDR3 length is 15 residues. Germline V CDR1 and CDR2: SGHRS, YFSETQ. CDR3 DNA: TGCGCCAGCAGCGTGGGACAGGGTAGCTCAGAGACCCAGTACTTC. Translated: CASSVGQGSSETQYF. Full variable domain (remainder filled in from reference TRBV5-1 and TRBJ2-5): KAGVTQTPRYLIKTRGQQVTLSCSPISGHRSVSWYQQTPGQGLQFLFEYFSETQRNKGNFPGRFSGRQFSNSRSEMNVSTLELGDSALYLCASSVGQGSSETQYFGPGTRLLVL.

About this clonotype itself: A junction end diverges from the germline sequence, so it may reflect a read error. J is TRBJ2-1 and V is TRBV11-2; the match to TRBD1 covers 10 bases. CDR1 is SGHAT and CDR2 is FQNNGV in the germline V gene. This CDR3 is 16 amino acids long. CDR3 amino acids: CAGSTFPGQGPNEQFF. In DNA, the CDR3 is TGTGCCGGCAGCACTTTTCCGGGACAGGGGCCCAATGAGCAGTTCTTC.

The gene calls are TRBV10-2 and TRBJ2-3; D might be TRBD2 (7 bases). Trimming pared 3 bases from V and 4 bases from J, leaving 8 bases between. The CDR3 length is 13 residues. Germline V gene sequence: CDR1 WSHSY, CDR2 SAAADI. CDR3: CASSEGGADTQYF. In DNA form, the CDR3 reads TGCGCCAGCAGTGAAGGGGGGGCAGATACGCAGTATTTT.

The rearrangement links TRBV3-1 to TRBJ2-5; D gene uncertain. The CDR3 has 14 amino acids. Per the germline V gene, CDR1 is LGHDT and CDR2 is YNNKEL (reference sequence). Trimming cost V 0 bases and J 6 bases, with 11 bases left between them. CDR3 residues: CASSQDPQQKTQYF. In DNA form, the CDR3 reads TGTGCCAGCAGCCAAGATCCACAGCAGAAGACCCAGTACTTC.

This rearrangement joins TRBV5-1 to TRBJ2-3; 9 bases are shared with TRBD2. There are 16 residues in the CDR3. The V gene end was trimmed by 4 bases and the J gene end by 4 bases; junction bases not matched to a gene: 10. Per the germline V gene, CDR1 is SGHRS and CDR2 is YFSETQ. The CDR3 is CASSIGAGGPADTQYF. In nucleotides, the CDR3 is TGCGCCAGCAGCATCGGAGCGGGGGGCCCGGCAGATACGCAGTATTTT.

This sequence joins TRBV20-1 and TRBJ2-1; 8 bases match TRBD2. Trimming took 3 bases from V and 9 from J; bases not matched to a gene: 10. Germline V lookup: CDR1 DFQATT, CDR2 SNEGSKA (reference sequence). The CDR3 spans 14 residues. The CDR3 loop reads CSASSGAGGFEQFF. CDR3 nucleotide sequence: TGCAGTGCTAGTTCCGGCGCGGGGGGCTTTGAGCAGTTCTTC.

A few counts support this clonotype. The J gene is TRBJ2-1, the V gene TRBV9, with D tentatively TRBD2 (6 bases). Deletions cut 0 bases from V and 3 bases from J, with 13 bases between. The CDR3 runs to 16 residues. Germline-derived CDR1 and CDR2 are SGDLS and YYNGEE. For the CDR3, the DNA is TGTGCCAGCAGCGTAGCTACATTGGGGGGCTACAATGAGCAGTTCTTC. It translates to CASSVATLGGYNEQFF.

This clonotype has more than one count but fewer than ten. The rearrangement joins TRBV7-9 to TRBJ2-1, with 10 bases that match TRBD1. The V gene's germline CDR1 is SEHNR and CDR2 FQNEAQ (reference sequence). After removal of 5 bases from V and 2 bases from J, the junction contained 6 bases not matched to a gene. This CDR3 is 16 amino acids long. DNA of the CDR3: TGTGCCAGCAGCCCGGGGACAGGGGTGACCTACAATGAGCAGTTCTTC. Its translation: CASSPGTGVTYNEQFF.

The chain is built from TRBV6-2 or TRBV6-3 and TRBJ2-1; 11 positions agree with TRBD1. This CDR3 has 16 amino acids. From germline, CDR1 is MNHEY and CDR2 SVGEGT. V was clipped by 6 bases and J by 4 bases; unmatched bases: 8. Here the CDR3 reads CASSQLGTGGYNEQFF. The CDR3, as DNA: TGTGCCAGCAGCCAACTCGGGACAGGGGGTTACAATGAGCAGTTCTTC.

This clonotype appeared once. This chain links TRBV7-2 with TRBJ2-5; D is possibly TRBD1 or TRBD2 (7 bases each). The J call may be incorrect, as the DNA end agrees better with TRBJ2-7. The germline CDR1 and CDR2 sequences are SGHTA and FQGNSA. This CDR3 is built from 14 residues. The CDR3 DNA sequence: TGTGCCAGCAGCTTAGGGGCAGGGGGGGCCGAGCAGTACGTC. Residues: CASSLGAGGAEQYV.

The rearrangement joins TRBV27 to TRBJ2-7, with D perhaps matching TRBD2 (5 bases). Germline-derived CDR1 and CDR2 are MNHEY and SMNVEV (reference sequence). Trimming took 5 bases from V and 3 from J, leaving 17 bases between them. The CDR3 loop spans 15 amino acids. The CDR3 nucleotides are TGTGCCAGCAGTAACTCTCCCGACGGGGTCTACGAGCAGTACTTC. Its translation: CASSNSPDGVYEQYF.

The J gene is TRBJ1-2, the V gene TRBV5-8; D possibly corresponds to TRBD1 (5 bases). Germline lookup yields CDR1 SGHTS and CDR2 YDEGEE. Trimming shortened V by 5 bases and J by 4 bases, and 15 bases separated the two germline ends. The CDR3 length is 14 residues. DNA for the CDR3: TGTGCCAGCAGATTCAAAAGGGGTACCTATGGCTACACCTTC. This gives the protein CASRFKRGTYGYTF.

This chain joins TRBV14 and TRBJ2-7, with D unresolved. Germline values: CDR1 SGHDN, CDR2 FVKESK. V was shortened by 1 base and J by 2 bases, with 9 bases between the two germline ends. The CDR3 sequence is 14 residues long. CDR3: CASSQVYGPYEQYF. CDR3 nucleotides: TGTGCCAGCAGCCAAGTATACGGTCCCTACGAGCAGTACTTC.

The gene calls are TRBV7-2 and TRBJ2-7, with a tentative D call TRBD2 (5 bases). Trimming cost V 8 bases and J 2 bases, with 19 bases left between them. There are 15 residues in the CDR3. CDR1 is SGHTA, CDR2 FQGNSA, per germline. The CDR3 DNA is TGTGCCAGCGCCACCAGTACGGGGAATCCCTACGAGCAGTACTTC. Amino acids: CASATSTGNPYEQYF.

This clonotype was counted a few times. The chain recombines TRBV27 with TRBJ2-7, with D perhaps matching TRBD1 (5 bases). This CDR3 spans 15 amino acids. V was cut by 5 bases and J by 4 bases, with 18 bases left in between. Germline V gene sequence: CDR1 MNHEY, CDR2 SMNVEV (reference sequence). The CDR3, as DNA: TGTGCCAGCAGTCCGATTCCGACAGACCTTTACGAGCAGTACTTC. Translation: CASSPIPTDLYEQYF.

This chain's CDR3 is CSARGAFSSGNTIYF. As DNA, the CDR3 is TGCAGTGCTAGAGGGGCCTTTAGCTCTGGAAACACCATATATTTT. V is TRBV20-1 and J is TRBJ1-3; D uncertain. The CDR3 has 15 amino acids. CDR1 is DFQATT, CDR2 SNEGSKA, per germline (reference sequence). The V and J ends lost 1 base and 0 bases respectively, with 10 bases between them.

The V gene is TRBV6-5, the J gene TRBJ2-5, with 12 bases aligning to TRBD2. Germline-derived CDR1 and CDR2 are MNHEY and SVGAGI. V lost 4 bases and J lost 3; bases outside the gene matches: 9. The CDR3 runs to 17 residues. The CDR3 reads CASSSRLAGAREETQYF. The CDR3 DNA follows: TGTGCCAGCAGTTCCCGACTAGCGGGGGCGAGAGAAGAGACCCAGTACTTC.

The chain is built from TRBV6-5 and TRBJ2-1; 12 bases line up with TRBD2. With 6 bases clipped from V and 4 bases from J, the junction kept 4 bases outside the gene matches. CDR3 length: 15 residues. The V gene's germline CDR1 is MNHEY and CDR2 SVGAGI. The CDR3 nucleotides read TGTGCCAGCAGGACTAGCGGGGGCCGTTACAATGAGCAGTTCTTC. Translation: CASRTSGGRYNEQFF.

The table lists this clonotype with a few counts. CDR3 in DNA: TGCAGTGCTAGAGATCCGGGAACAGGGACCTGCGAGCAGTACTTC. Protein: CSARDPGTGTCEQYF. The chain couples TRBV20-1 to TRBJ2-5; tentative D call: TRBD1 (6 bases). The DNA end favors TRBJ2-7, so the J call may be wrong. Per the germline V gene, CDR1 is DFQATT and CDR2 is SNEGSKA (reference sequence). CDR3 length: 15 residues.

This rearrangement joins TRBV27 to TRBJ2-7; 7 bases fit TRBD1. The CDR3 runs 15 residues. Germline loops: CDR1 MNHEY, CDR2 SMNVEV (reference sequence). V trimming: 5 bases; J trimming: 5 bases; junction bases outside the gene matches: 12. The CDR3 region is CASSPRQGMKDEQYF. CDR3 coding DNA: TGTGCCAGCAGTCCCCGACAGGGAATGAAAGACGAGCAGTACTTC.

The V call is TRBV6-6, the J call TRBJ2-7; TRBD2 matches at 7 bases. This CDR3 spans 14 amino acids. Germline values: CDR1 MNHNY, CDR2 SVGAGI (reference sequence). After removal of 8 bases from V and 2 bases from J, the junction contained 9 bases not matched to a gene. The CDR3 DNA reads TGTGCCAGCGGACCCCACGGGAGGACCTACGAGCAGTACTTC. Translation: CASGPHGRTYEQYF.

The genes are TRBV12-3 or TRBV12-4 and TRBJ1-1; D perhaps matches TRBD1 (5 bases). Trimming shortened V by 3 bases and J by 6 bases, and 14 bases separated the two germline ends. The CDR3 runs 14 residues. The DNA of the CDR3 is TGTGCCAGCAGTTTTAGGGGCGCTGGGGCTGAAGCTTTCTTT. Its translation is CASSFRGAGAEAFF.

V and J are TRBV20-1 and TRBJ2-1; no clear D gene. This CDR3 spans 17 amino acids. V was shortened by 1 base and J by 0 bases, with 16 bases between the two germline ends. Germline CDR1 reads DFQATT; CDR2 reads SNEGSKA (reference sequence). The CDR3 region is CSARGQAWSLSYNEQFF. In DNA, the CDR3 is TGCAGTGCTAGAGGCCAGGCATGGAGTCTCTCCTACAATGAGCAGTTCTTC.

Only a few counts were recorded for this clonotype. This rearrangement joins TRBV28 to TRBJ2-7; D ambiguous. Trimming cost V 6 bases and J 0 bases, with 12 bases left between them. CDR1 and CDR2 (germline): MDHEN, SYDVKM. CDR3 length: 14 residues. CDR3: CASRMDGLSYEQYF. The CDR3 DNA is TGTGCCAGCAGGATGGACGGGCTCTCCTACGAGCAGTACTTC.